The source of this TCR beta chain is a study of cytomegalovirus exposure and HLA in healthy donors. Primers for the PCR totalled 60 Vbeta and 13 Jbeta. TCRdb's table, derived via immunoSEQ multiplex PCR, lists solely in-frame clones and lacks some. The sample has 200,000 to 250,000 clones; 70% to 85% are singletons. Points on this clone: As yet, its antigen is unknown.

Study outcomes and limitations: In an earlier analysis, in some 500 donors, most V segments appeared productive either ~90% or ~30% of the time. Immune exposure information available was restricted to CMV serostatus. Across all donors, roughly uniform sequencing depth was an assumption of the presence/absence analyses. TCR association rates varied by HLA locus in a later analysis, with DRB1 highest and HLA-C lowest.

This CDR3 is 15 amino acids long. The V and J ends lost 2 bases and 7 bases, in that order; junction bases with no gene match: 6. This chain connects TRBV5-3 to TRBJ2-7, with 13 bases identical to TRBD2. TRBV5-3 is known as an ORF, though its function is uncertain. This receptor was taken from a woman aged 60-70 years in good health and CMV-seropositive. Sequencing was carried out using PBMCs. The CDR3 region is CARSFWTSGSWEQYF. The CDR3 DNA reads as TGTGCCAGAAGCTTTTGGACTAGCGGGAGCTGGGAGCAGTACTTC.